This T cell receptor beta chain was observed in a study of blood T cell repertoires in COVID-19. Data came from immunoSEQ multiplex PCR; TCRdb stores just in-frame clones and leaves some out. The sample includes some 28,000 clones, about 85% of them seen just once. Germline values: CDR1 SGHVS, CDR2 FQNEAQ. The junction had 3 bases not matched to a gene; V was cut back by 1 base and J by 2 bases. The CDR3 covers 16 residues. Sequenced sample: peripheral blood. The genes are TRBV7-8 and TRBJ2-1; 9 nucleotides line up with TRBD2. This sequence was found in a human donor in a cohort sampled during active COVID-19. The CDR3 spells CASSLGSGRTYNEQFF. The CDR3 DNA sequence: TGTGCCAGCAGCTTAGGCAGCGGGAGGACCTACAATGAGCAGTTCTTC. Combining the CDR3 with reference TRBV7-8 and TRBJ2-1 gives the whole variable domain GAGVSQSPRYKVAKRGQDVALRCDPISGHVSLFWYQQALGQGPEFLTYFQNEAQLDKSGLPSDRFFAERPEGSVSTLKIQRTQQEDSAVYLCASSLGSGRTYNEQFFGPGTRLTVL.